This is a list of T cell receptor beta chains from one sample in a study of immune cell composition in non-small cell lung cancer. Sequenced by immunoSEQ multiplex PCR; TCRdb stores in-frame clones only, minus some. The top ten clones hold 18% of a sample with 8,500 to 14,000 clones, around 65% of them seen once. The sample taken for sequencing was lung tumor tissue. The receptors were sampled from a human donor with non-small cell lung cancer. Each CDR3 is given with its conserved first and last residue. D genes are given only for firm matches. Clone size, where shown, is once, few, many, or a class for clones that have expanded.

V gene: TRBV5-1; J gene: TRBJ2-3; clone size: NA; D gene: TRBD1; CDR3 DNA: TGCGCCAGCAGCGGGACAGGGGGTCCAGATACGCAGTATTTT; CDR3 protein: CASSGTGGPDTQYF
V gene: TRBV5-1; J gene: TRBJ2-3; clone size: once; D gene: TRBD2; CDR3 DNA: TGCGCCAGCAGCTACTCTAGCGGGAGGAGCACAGATACGCAGTATTTT; CDR3 protein: CASSYSSGRSTDTQYF
V gene: TRBV19; J gene: TRBJ2-2; clone size: few; D gene: NA; CDR3 DNA: TGTGCCAGTAGTATAGTAGCGAACACCGGGGAGCTGTTTTTT; CDR3 protein: CASSIVANTGELFF
V gene: TRBV5-1; J gene: TRBJ2-1; clone size: NA; D gene: NA; CDR3 DNA: TGCGCCAGCAGCTTGTTAGGTAGCGGCTCCTACAATGAGCAGTTCTTC; CDR3 protein: CASSLLGSGSYNEQFF
V gene: TRBV7-8; J gene: TRBJ2-5; clone size: NA; D gene: TRBD2; CDR3 DNA: TGTGCCAGCAGCTTAGGTTGGGTGGGTACTAGCGGGAGAGAGCAAGAGACCCAGTACTTC; CDR3 protein: CASSLGWVGTSGREQETQYF
V gene: TRBV11-1; J gene: TRBJ2-2; clone size: once; D gene: NA; CDR3 DNA: TGTGCCAGCAGCTTAGTTACGGCCGGGGAGCTGTTTTTT; CDR3 protein: CASSLVTAGELFF
V gene: TRBV7-2; J gene: TRBJ2-7; clone size: NA; D gene: TRBD2; CDR3 DNA: TGTGCCAGCAGCTTTAACGGGAGGCCATCCTACGAGCAGTACTTC; CDR3 protein: CASSFNGRPSYEQYF
V gene: TRBV7-6; J gene: TRBJ2-5; clone size: NA; D gene: TRBD1; CDR3 DNA: TGTGCCAGCAGCTCGGGACCGGGACAGGGGAATTGGGAGACCCAGTACTTC; CDR3 protein: CASSSGPGQGNWETQYF
V gene: TRBV5-1; J gene: TRBJ2-5; clone size: NA; D gene: TRBD1; CDR3 DNA: TGCGCCAGCAGCTGGCGGGGACAGGGGAGGGAGACCCAGTACTTC; CDR3 protein: CASSWRGQGRETQYF
V gene: TRBV15; J gene: TRBJ1-5; clone size: NA; D gene: NA; CDR3 DNA: TGTGCCACCAGCAGCGAATGGCCAGCGAGCAATCAGCCCCAGCATTTT; CDR3 protein: CATSSEWPASNQPQHF
V gene: TRBV30; J gene: TRBJ2-3; clone size: NA; D gene: NA; CDR3 DNA: TGTGCCTGGAGTCTAACAGATACGCAGTATTTT; CDR3 protein: CAWSLTDTQYF
V gene: TRBV9; J gene: TRBJ1-1; clone size: few; D gene: TRBD1; CDR3 DNA: TGTGCCAGCAGCGTAGGGGACAGGGGGCCGGCTTTCTTT; CDR3 protein: CASSVGDRGPAFF
V gene: TRBV9; J gene: TRBJ2-1; clone size: NA; D gene: TRBD2; CDR3 DNA: TGTGCCAGCAGCGTAGGGGGACTAGCGGGGTTAGACTCTTACAATGAGCAGTTCTTC; CDR3 protein: CASSVGGLAGLDSYNEQFF
V gene: TRBV7-2; J gene: TRBJ2-3; clone size: NA; D gene: NA; CDR3 DNA: TGTGCCAGCAGCTTAGATCTGGGGGCTACGCAGTATTTT; CDR3 protein: CASSLDLGATQYF
V gene: TRBV7-2; J gene: TRBJ2-1; clone size: NA; D gene: NA; CDR3 DNA: TGTGCCAGCAGCTTAGACACCAATGAGCAGTTCTTC; CDR3 protein: CASSLDTNEQFF
V gene: TRBV5-6; J gene: TRBJ2-1; clone size: NA; D gene: TRBD2; CDR3 DNA: TGTGCCAGCAGCTTGTTTAGCGGGAGGGCTTCCAATGAGCAGTTCTTC; CDR3 protein: CASSLFSGRASNEQFF
V gene: TRBV11-1; J gene: TRBJ2-5; clone size: NA; D gene: NA; CDR3 DNA: TGTGCCAGCAGCGGATCCGGGACTCCCGAAGAGACCCAGTACTTC; CDR3 protein: CASSGSGTPEETQYF
V gene: TRBV30; J gene: TRBJ1-2; clone size: NA; D gene: TRBD1; CDR3 DNA: TGTGCCGACCTGAGGGGACAGGGCTACACCTTC; CDR3 protein: CADLRGQGYTF
V gene: TRBV18; J gene: TRBJ2-7; clone size: NA; D gene: TRBD2; CDR3 DNA: TGTGCCAGCTCACCACGCGGGGGGGACGAGCAGTACTTC; CDR3 protein: CASSPRGGDEQYF
V gene: TRBV9; J gene: TRBJ1-1; clone size: NA; D gene: NA; CDR3 DNA: TGTGCCAGCAGCGTAGAAGGGGCGACGGCTGAAGCTTTCTTT; CDR3 protein: CASSVEGATAEAFF
V gene: TRBV10-3; J gene: TRBJ2-1; clone size: NA; D gene: TRBD2; CDR3 DNA: TGTGCCACCGGACTAGCGGGAGCCAATGAGCAGTTCTTC; CDR3 protein: CATGLAGANEQFF
V gene: TRBV5-4; J gene: TRBJ2-5; clone size: NA; D gene: TRBD2; CDR3 DNA: TGTGCCAGCAGCACGGGACTAGCGGGAGGGGAGACCCAGTACTTC; CDR3 protein: CASSTGLAGGETQYF
V gene: TRBV19; J gene: TRBJ2-7; clone size: NA; D gene: TRBD1; CDR3 DNA: TGTGCCAGTACCAGGACAGGCGACGTCTCCTACGAGCAGTACTTC; CDR3 protein: CASTRTGDVSYEQYF
V gene: TRBV9; J gene: TRBJ2-5; clone size: NA; D gene: TRBD2; CDR3 DNA: TGTGCCAGCAGCGTAGGGTCGGGGGGAGAGACCCAGTACTTC; CDR3 protein: CASSVGSGGETQYF